The clone carrying this T cell receptor beta chain was seen only a few times. What it binds is not known. The germline CDR1 and CDR2 sequences are SGHTA and FQGNSA. V shed 3 bases and J shed 5 bases, with 14 bases lying between them. The CDR3 is made up of 15 amino acids. MiXCR, applied by TCRdb to the RT-PCR reads, yields one record per CDR3 protein. The data contain about 570,000 distinct CDR3 sequences, around 10% of them singletons. The sample is drawn from a study of response to subunit inactivated influenza vaccine. Regarding the study as a whole: Each seasonal influenza vaccination, the authors suggested, recruits few new T cells.

These data are also associated with another study on T cells expressing NK-cell markers. As that report states: What made the TCR beta cDNA was 5'RACE template switching with UMIs. It was sorted CD3+CD56+NKG2C+, CD3+CD56+NKG2C- and CD3+CD56-NKG2C+ T cells that supplied the TCR beta repertoires. Seven sequenced donors out of eight were HCMV-seropositive, one seronegative.

This TCR was sampled from a man in his forties or fifties who received an inactivated influenza vaccine. The chain joins TRBV7-2 to TRBJ2-4; no firm D call. The source material was PBMCs from blood, sampled on the day of vaccination. CDR3 sequence reads: CASSFFGSGQNIQYF. The CDR3 bases are TGTGCCAGCAGCTTTTTTGGGTCAGGCCAAAACATTCAGTACTTC.